These 23 T cell receptor beta chains were all obtained from the same sample, sequenced in a study of regulatory T cells in long-lasting Graves disease. Specified time point: newly diagnosed GD, antithyroid drugs for less than 3 months. Extracted RNA from PBMCs served as the source of the TCR library. Construction of the TCR beta libraries employed iRepertoire HTBI primers in conjunction with Arm-PCR of CDR3 regions. A single record per CDR3 protein comes from TCRdb applying MiXCR to the multiplex PCR reads. This sample has hundreds of thousands of distinct CDR3 sequences, with roughly 15% found just once. The same data also contributed to another study, on T cells in Graves' hyperthyroidism and ophthalmopathy.

The starting material was peripheral blood mononuclear cells (PBMCs), obtained at new diagnosis, from a patient treated with antithyroid drugs. The receptors were sampled from a woman between 25 and 40 years old with Graves disease.

This chain uses TRBV5-1 with TRBJ2-1, with TRBD2 matching 10 bases. Germline-derived CDR1 and CDR2 are SGHRS and YFSETQ. The J segment lost 10 bases and the V segment lost 0 bases, leaving 7 bases of the junction unmatched. CDR3 length: 15 residues. The DNA of the CDR3 is TGCGCCAGCAGCTTGGAAGCGGGAGGGCCCCGGGAGCAGTTCTTC. Protein sequence: CASSLEAGGPREQFF.

This clonotype was found many times. The rearrangement links TRBV20-1 to TRBJ1-1, with 8 bases lining up with TRBD1. J gave up 5 bases and V 4 bases, and 9 bases lay outside the gene matches. Germline V gives CDR1 DFQATT, CDR2 SNEGSKA (reference sequence). The CDR3 contains 14 residues. CDR3 DNA: TGCAGTGCTAAGGTGGGACAGGCCAGGACTGAAGCTTTCTTT. It codes for CSAKVGQARTEAFF.

Only a few counts were recorded for this clonotype. V gene TRBV7-9 combines with J gene TRBJ2-3; perhaps D is TRBD1 or TRBD2 (5 bases each). Germline V gene data show CDR1 as SEHNR and CDR2 as FQNEAQ (reference sequence). The CDR3 has 14 amino acids. V shed 2 bases and J shed 6 bases, with 12 bases lying between them. CDR3 in DNA: TGTGCCAGCAGCTTAACTGGGGACGGGGATACGCAGTATTTT. This codes for CASSLTGDGDTQYF.

This clonotype was recorded at least ten times. The rearrangement joins TRBV12-3 or TRBV12-4 to TRBJ2-1, with 10 bases identical to TRBD2. There are 16 residues in the CDR3. The trim removed 1 base at V and 5 bases at J, leaving 5 bases unmatched. The CDR3 protein is CASSLGGLATNNEQFF. In nucleotides, the CDR3 is TGTGCCAGCAGTTTAGGGGGACTAGCGACCAACAATGAGCAGTTCTTC.

This CDR3 reads CATSRVASGYEQYF. The CDR3 coding sequence is TGTGCCACCAGCAGAGTCGCTAGCGGCTACGAGCAGTACTTC. This chain uses TRBV15 with TRBJ2-7, with 7 bases aligning to TRBD2. This CDR3 has 14 amino acids. The germline gives CDR1 LNHNV, CDR2 YYDKDF (reference sequence). Trimming cost V 1 base and J 3 bases; bases outside gene matches: 3.

This clonotype turned up a few times. The chain uses TRBV19 and TRBJ2-2; 8 nucleotides line up with TRBD1. Germline V lookup: CDR1 LNHDA, CDR2 SQIVND (reference sequence). V shed 6 bases, J shed 4 bases, and the junction held 10 bases outside the gene matches. The CDR3 is 16 residues long. In nucleotides, the CDR3 is TGTGCCAGTAGCGTCCTCAGGGGGCAGGGCACCGGGGAGCTGTTTTTT. This translates into CASSVLRGQGTGELFF.

This clonotype has more than one count but fewer than ten. The chain couples TRBV18 to TRBJ2-7; 14 bases agree with TRBD2. Germline CDR1 reads KGHSH; CDR2 reads LQKENI. The V and J ends lost 8 bases and 3 bases, in that order; junction bases with no gene match: 6. The CDR3 covers 15 residues. The DNA for the CDR3 is TGTGCCAGCGCTGGGACTAGCGGGAGTAGCTACGAGCAGTACTTC. It specifies CASAGTSGSSYEQYF.

This clonotype was detected many times. The chain carries TRBV28 and TRBJ2-7, with D possibly called TRBD1 or TRBD2 (7 bases each). This CDR3 has 16 amino acids. From germline, CDR1 is MDHEN and CDR2 SYDVKM. V lost 8 bases and J lost 4, with 24 bases in between. The CDR3: CASRKGRGLITYEQYF. CDR3 nucleotides: TGTGCCAGCCGTAAGGGGAGGGGGCTAATCACATACGAGCAGTACTTC.

This clonotype turned up a few times. The chain combines TRBV10-3 with TRBJ2-7; unclear D gene. The CDR3 has 11 residues. V lost 7 bases, J lost 1 base, and 5 bases lay in between. Germline CDR1 reads ENHRY; CDR2 reads SYGVKD. This CDR3 reads CAIKGSYEQYF. CDR3 DNA: TGTGCCATCAAGGGATCCTACGAGCAGTACTTC.

The J gene is TRBJ2-1, the V gene TRBV29-1, with TRBD1 as a possible D gene (6 bases). Germline CDR1 reads SQVTM; CDR2 reads ANQGSEA. Deletions cut 0 bases from V and 4 bases from J, with 22 bases between. The CDR3 consists of 18 residues. CDR3 coding DNA: TGCAGCGTTGAAGATTTCAGGGGTGGAAACCTCGGGTACAATGAGCAGTTCTTC. It is translated as CSVEDFRGGNLGYNEQFF.

Comments on this clonotype: A read error is possible here, since a much larger clone lies one base away. CDR3 loop: CASSYTHQETRYF. In DNA, the CDR3 is TGTGCCAGCAGTTACACCCACCAAGAGACCCGGTACTTC. V is TRBV6-2 or TRBV6-3 and J is TRBJ2-5, with D unclear. The CDR3 has 13 amino acids. In germline, CDR1 is MNHEY, CDR2 SVGEGT.

This clonotype was counted between two and nine times. The chain carries TRBV27 and TRBJ2-6; D call uncertain. Trimming left V 4 bases short and J 0 bases short, with 10 bases between. CDR1 is MNHEY and CDR2 is SMNVEV in the germline V gene (reference sequence). The CDR3 is 16 amino acids. The CDR3 protein is CASSSILLSGANVLTF. DNA for the CDR3: TGTGCCAGCAGTTCAATTCTCCTCTCTGGGGCCAACGTCCTGACTTTC. The whole variable domain, remainder taken from reference TRBV27 and TRBJ2-6, is EAQVTQNPRYLITVTGKKLTVTCSQNMNHEYMSWYRQDPGLGLRQIYYSMNVEVTDKGDVPEGYKVSRKEKRNFPLILESPSPNQTSLYFCASSSILLSGANVLTFGAGSRLTVL.

The rearrangement uses TRBV2 and TRBJ2-5; D tentatively fits TRBD1 or TRBD2 (5 bases each). The CDR3 totals 15 residues. Germline CDR1 reads SNHLY; CDR2 reads FYNNEI. Trimming removed 1 base at V and 5 bases at J, with 14 bases between. In DNA, the CDR3 is TGTGCCAGCAGTGAAGGGGGGTTGGATTTTGAGACCCAGTACTTC. Its translation is CASSEGGLDFETQYF. The whole variable domain, remainder taken from reference TRBV2 and TRBJ2-5, is EPEVTQTPSHQVTQMGQEVILRCVPISNHLYFYWYRQILGQKVEFLVSFYNNEISEKSEIFDDQFSVERPDGSNFTLKIRSTKLEDSAMYFCASSEGGLDFETQYFGPGTRLLVL.

This clonotype was seen at least ten times. The V gene is TRBV7-8, the J gene TRBJ2-7; unclear D gene. Germline V gives CDR1 SGHVS, CDR2 FQNEAQ. CDR3 length: 16 amino acids. Between the trimmed V and J ends, which lost 2 bases and 0 bases, there was a span of 14 bases. CDR3 residues: CASSLLGSFDSYEQYF. CDR3 coding DNA: TGTGCCAGCAGCTTATTAGGTAGCTTCGACTCCTACGAGCAGTACTTC.

This clonotype was observed a few times. One junction end does not reproduce the germline sequence, and a read error may be involved. V gene TRBV19 combines with J gene TRBJ1-2; D gene uncertain. The germline V gene encodes CDR1 LNHDA and CDR2 SQIVND (reference sequence). This CDR3 has 16 amino acids. Here the CDR3 reads CASSISLGTINYGYAF. The CDR3, as DNA: TGTGCCAGTAGTATCTCCCTGGGAACAATTAACTATGGCTACGCCTTC.

The chain carries TRBV6-2 or TRBV6-3 and TRBJ2-5; a possible D gene is TRBD1 (6 bases). Trimming left V 2 bases short and J 5 bases short, with 9 bases between. The CDR3 covers 13 residues. CDR1 and CDR2 from the germline V gene are MNHEY and SVGEGT. CDR3: CASSYAGDETQYF. CDR3 sequence (DNA): TGTGCCAGCAGTTACGCAGGGGACGAGACCCAGTACTTC.

This clonotype has only a few counts. The CDR3 DNA reads as TGTGCCAGCAGCTTTGGGGGCGACCTTCCTGACACTGAAGCTTTCTTT. Translated: CASSFGGDLPDTEAFF. The chain links TRBV7-9 to TRBJ1-1; D perhaps matches TRBD1 (6 bases). There are 16 residues in the CDR3. V lost 3 bases and J 3 bases, leaving 17 bases between the germline ends. In germline, CDR1 is SEHNR, CDR2 FQNEAQ (reference sequence).

Concerning this clonotype: With a much larger clone just one base away, this may be a read error. The V call is TRBV28, the J call TRBJ1-2; perhaps TRBD1 as D (6 bases). Germline V CDR1 and CDR2: MDHEN, SYDVKM. The CDR3 has 16 amino acids. Here the CDR3 DNA reads TGTGCCAGCAGTTTATTGGGGTTCGACAGGCACTATGGCCACACCTTC. Its protein product is CASSLLGFDRHYGHTF.

Only a few counts were recorded for this clonotype. The V call is TRBV12-5, the J call TRBJ2-2; a possible D gene is TRBD1 (6 bases). Trimming removed 7 bases at V and 3 bases at J, with 12 bases between. The CDR3 is 14 residues long. CDR1 and CDR2 (germline): LGHNT, FRNRAP. The CDR3 is CASADSRYTGELFF. In nucleotides, the CDR3 is TGTGCTAGTGCGGACAGTCGGTACACCGGGGAGCTGTTTTTT.

The chain has TRBV5-1 and TRBJ2-1; TRBD2 matches at 9 bases. CDR1 is SGHRS and CDR2 is YFSETQ in the germline V gene. The V gene end was trimmed by 2 bases and the J gene end by 7 bases; junction bases not matched to a gene: 7. CDR3 length equals 15 residues. CDR3 residues: CASSLIAGEGNEQFF. The CDR3 bases are TGCGCCAGCAGCTTAATAGCGGGAGAGGGAAATGAGCAGTTCTTC.

This clonotype was recorded a few times. This sequence joins TRBV9 and TRBJ2-1; 7 bases fit TRBD2. The J segment lost 8 bases and the V segment lost 3 bases, leaving 5 bases of the junction unmatched. CDR1 is SGDLS and CDR2 is YYNGEE in the germline V gene. This CDR3 is 13 amino acids long. The CDR3, as DNA: TGTGCCAGCAGCGATTGGGGGGGGGATGAGCAGTTCTTC. Its protein is CASSDWGGDEQFF.

This clonotype showed up many times. The germline gene is not matched at one end of the junction; a read error may be the cause. The chain joins TRBV7-7 to TRBJ2-1; 7 positions agree with TRBD1. The CDR3 is 13 amino acids. Germline CDR1 reads SSHAT; CDR2 reads FNYEAQ (reference sequence). The CDR3 is CASSSGQINEQFF. DNA of the CDR3: TGTGCTAGCAGCTCGGGACAGATCAATGAGCAGTTCTTC.

This chain connects TRBV19 to TRBJ1-4; D may be TRBD1 (5 bases). Trimming took off 10 bases at V and 15 bases at J, with 15 bases between the two ends. The CDR3 consists of 10 residues. The germline CDR1 and CDR2 sequences are LNHDA and SQIVND (reference sequence). CDR3 residues: CATGREKVFF. As DNA, the CDR3 is TGTGCCACGGGGCGGGAAAAGGTGTTTTTT.